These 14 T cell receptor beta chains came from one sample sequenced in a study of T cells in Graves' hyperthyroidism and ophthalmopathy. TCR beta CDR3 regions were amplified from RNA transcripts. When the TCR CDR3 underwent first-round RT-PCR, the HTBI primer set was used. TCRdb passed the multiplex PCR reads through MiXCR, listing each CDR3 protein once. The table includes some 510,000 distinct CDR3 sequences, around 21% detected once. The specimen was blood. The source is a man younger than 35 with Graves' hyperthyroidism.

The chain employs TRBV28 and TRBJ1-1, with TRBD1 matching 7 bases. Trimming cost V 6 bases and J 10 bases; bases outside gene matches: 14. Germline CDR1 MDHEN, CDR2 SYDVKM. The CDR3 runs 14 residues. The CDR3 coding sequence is TGTGCCAGCAGCCTATCCGGGACAGTAGCTAGAGCTTTCTTT. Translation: CASSLSGTVARAFF. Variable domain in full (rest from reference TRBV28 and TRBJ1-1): DVKVTQSSRYLVKRTGEKVFLECVQDMDHENMFWYRQDPGLGLRLIYFSYDVKMKEKGDIPEGYSVSREKKERFSLILESASTNQTSMYLCASSLSGTVARAFFGQGTRLTVV.

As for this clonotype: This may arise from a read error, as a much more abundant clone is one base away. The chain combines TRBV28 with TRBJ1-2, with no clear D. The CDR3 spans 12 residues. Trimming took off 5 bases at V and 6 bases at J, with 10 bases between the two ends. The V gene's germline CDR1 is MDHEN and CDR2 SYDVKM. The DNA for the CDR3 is TGTGCCAGCAGTACGGGATCCCATGGCTACACCTTC. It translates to CASSTGSHGYTF.

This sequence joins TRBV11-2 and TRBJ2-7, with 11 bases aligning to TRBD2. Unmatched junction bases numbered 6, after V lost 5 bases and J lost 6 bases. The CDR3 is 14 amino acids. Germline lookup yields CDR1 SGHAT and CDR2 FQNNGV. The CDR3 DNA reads TGTGCCAGCAGCCAAGCTCTAGCGGGAGGCGAGCAGTACTTC. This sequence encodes CASSQALAGGEQYF.

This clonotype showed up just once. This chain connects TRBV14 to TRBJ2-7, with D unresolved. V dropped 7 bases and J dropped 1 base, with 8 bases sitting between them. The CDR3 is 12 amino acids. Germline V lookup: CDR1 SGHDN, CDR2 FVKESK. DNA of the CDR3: TGTGCCAGCATCCTGAATTCCTACGAGCAGTACTTC. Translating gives CASILNSYEQYF.

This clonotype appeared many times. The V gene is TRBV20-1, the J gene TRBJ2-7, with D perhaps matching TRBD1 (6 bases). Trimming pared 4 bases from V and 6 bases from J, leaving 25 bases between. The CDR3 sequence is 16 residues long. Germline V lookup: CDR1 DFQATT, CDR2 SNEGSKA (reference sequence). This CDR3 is CSAIGQRTPDWGEQYF. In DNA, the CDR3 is TGCAGTGCTATCGGACAGCGAACTCCCGATTGGGGCGAGCAGTACTTC.

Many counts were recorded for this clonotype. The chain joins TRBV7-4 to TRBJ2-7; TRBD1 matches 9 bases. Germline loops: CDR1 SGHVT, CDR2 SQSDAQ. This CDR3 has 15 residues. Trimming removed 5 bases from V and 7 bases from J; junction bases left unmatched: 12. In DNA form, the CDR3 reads TGTGCCAGCAGCCCGGAGAACAGGGGGCGGGGGGAGCAGTACTTC. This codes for CASSPENRGRGEQYF. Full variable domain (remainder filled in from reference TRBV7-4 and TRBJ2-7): GAGVSQSPRYKVAKRGRDVALRCDSISGHVTLYWYRQTLGQGSEVLTYSQSDAQRDKSGRPSGRFSAERPERSVSTLKIQRTEQGDSAVYLCASSPENRGRGEQYFGPGTRLTVT.

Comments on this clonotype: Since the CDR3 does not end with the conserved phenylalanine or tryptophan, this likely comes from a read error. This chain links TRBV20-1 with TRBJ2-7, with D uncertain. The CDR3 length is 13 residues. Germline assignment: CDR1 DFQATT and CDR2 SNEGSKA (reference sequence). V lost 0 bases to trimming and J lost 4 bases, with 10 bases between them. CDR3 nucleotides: TGCAGTGCTAGAGATCGTATGGGGTACGAGCAGTACCTC. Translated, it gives CSARDRMGYEQYL.

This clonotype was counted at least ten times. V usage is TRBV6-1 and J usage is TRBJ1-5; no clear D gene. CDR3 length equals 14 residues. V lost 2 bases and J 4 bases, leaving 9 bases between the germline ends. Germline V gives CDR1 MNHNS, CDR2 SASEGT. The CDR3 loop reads CASSESSSNQPQHF. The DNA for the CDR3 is TGTGCCAGCAGTGAATCCAGCAGTAATCAGCCCCAGCATTTT.

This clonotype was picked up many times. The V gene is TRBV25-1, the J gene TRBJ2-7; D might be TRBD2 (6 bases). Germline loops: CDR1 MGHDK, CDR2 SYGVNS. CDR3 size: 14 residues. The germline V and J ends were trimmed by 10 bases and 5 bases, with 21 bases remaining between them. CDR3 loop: CATPCGLTKNEQYF. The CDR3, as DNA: TGTGCCACCCCCTGTGGACTAACGAAAAACGAGCAGTACTTC.

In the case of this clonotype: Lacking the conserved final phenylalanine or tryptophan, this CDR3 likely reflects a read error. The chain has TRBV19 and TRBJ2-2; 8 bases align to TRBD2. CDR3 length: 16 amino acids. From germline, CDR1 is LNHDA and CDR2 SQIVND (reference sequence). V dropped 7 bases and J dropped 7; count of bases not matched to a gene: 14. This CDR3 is CASNTPGLGNGGELFL. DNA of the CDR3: TGTGCCAGTAATACGCCGGGACTAGGGAACGGCGGGGAGCTGTTTCTT.

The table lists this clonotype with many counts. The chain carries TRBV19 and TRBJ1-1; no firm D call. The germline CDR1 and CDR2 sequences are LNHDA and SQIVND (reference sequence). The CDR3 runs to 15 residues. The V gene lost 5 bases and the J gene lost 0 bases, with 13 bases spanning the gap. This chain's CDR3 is CASSLHARMNTEAFF. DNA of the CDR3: TGTGCCAGTAGTCTCCACGCGCGGATGAACACTGAAGCTTTCTTT.

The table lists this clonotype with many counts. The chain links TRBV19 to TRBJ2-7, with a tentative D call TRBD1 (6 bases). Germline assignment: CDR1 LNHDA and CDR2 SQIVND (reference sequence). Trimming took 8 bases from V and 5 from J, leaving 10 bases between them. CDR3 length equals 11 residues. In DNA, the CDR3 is TGTGCCAGTGGCTACAGGGACGAGCAGTACTTC. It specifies CASGYRDEQYF.

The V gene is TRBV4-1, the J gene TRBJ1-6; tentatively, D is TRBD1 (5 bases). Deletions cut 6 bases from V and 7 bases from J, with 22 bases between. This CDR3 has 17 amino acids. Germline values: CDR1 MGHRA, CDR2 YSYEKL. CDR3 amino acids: CASRPGRGDLRNSPLHF. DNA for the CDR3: TGCGCCAGCAGACCCGGACGGGGCGATTTGCGGAATTCACCCCTCCACTTT.

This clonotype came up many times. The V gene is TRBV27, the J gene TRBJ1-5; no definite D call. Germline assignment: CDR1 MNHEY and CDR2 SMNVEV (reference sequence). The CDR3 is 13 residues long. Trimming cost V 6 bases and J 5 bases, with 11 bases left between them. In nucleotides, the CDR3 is TGTGCCAGCAGCCACACTGAAGATCAGCCCCAGCATTTT. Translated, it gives CASSHTEDQPQHF.